This T cell receptor beta chain was recovered during a study of OX40 agonist ivuxolimab in advanced cancers. Study details: Ivuxolimab is an agonistic anti-OX40 (CD134) antibody, and patients were treated with it. Study-wide points: Clonal expansion in partial responders at 0.1-3.0 mg/kg ranked among the lowest. Normalized T-cell clonal expansion was also low in a subset of nonresponders.

This clone has just one count. Its antigen is not identified. The method was immunoSEQ multiplex PCR; TCRdb's version includes in-frame clones alone and lacks a portion of them. The sample lists 65,000 to 100,000 clones; around 90% were seen once. The germline V gene has CDR1 KGHSH and CDR2 LQKENI. V lost 2 bases to trimming and J lost 2 bases, with 10 bases between them. CDR3 length: 14 residues. A history of autoimmune disease or systemic immunosuppression excluded patients. The starting material was CD4+ or CD8+ T cells sorted from blood, obtained in a trial of the OX40 agonist ivuxolimab. The chain joins TRBV18 to TRBJ2-7; TRBD1 might be the D (6 bases). The clonotype comes from an adult with an advanced solid tumor such as melanoma, head and neck, liver or kidney cancer. This CDR3 reads CASSPYGTTYEQYF. The CDR3 bases are TGTGCCAGCTCACCATATGGGACAACCTACGAGCAGTACTTC.